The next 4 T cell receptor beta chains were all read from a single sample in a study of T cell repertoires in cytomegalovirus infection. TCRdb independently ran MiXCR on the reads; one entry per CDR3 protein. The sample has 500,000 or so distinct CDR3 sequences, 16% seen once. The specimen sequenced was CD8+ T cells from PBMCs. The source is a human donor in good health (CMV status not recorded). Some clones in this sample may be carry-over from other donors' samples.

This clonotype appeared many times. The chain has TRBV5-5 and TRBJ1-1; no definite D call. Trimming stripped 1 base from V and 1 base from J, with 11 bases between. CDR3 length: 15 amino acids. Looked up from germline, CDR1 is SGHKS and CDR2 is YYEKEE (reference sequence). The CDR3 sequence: CASSLSRAENTEAFF. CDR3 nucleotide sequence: TGTGCCAGCAGCTTGAGTAGAGCGGAGAACACTGAAGCTTTCTTT. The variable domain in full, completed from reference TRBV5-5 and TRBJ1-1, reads DAGVTQSPTHLIKTRGQQVTLRCSPISGHKSVSWYQQVLGQGPQFIFQYYEKEERGRGNFPDRFSARQFPNYSSELNVNALLLGDSALYLCASSLSRAENTEAFFGQGTRLTVV.

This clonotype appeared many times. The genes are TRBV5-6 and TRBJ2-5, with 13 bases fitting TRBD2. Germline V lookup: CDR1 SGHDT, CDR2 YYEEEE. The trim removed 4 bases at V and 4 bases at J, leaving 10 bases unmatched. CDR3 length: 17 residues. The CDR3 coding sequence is TGTGCCAGCAGCCTCCTACTAGCGGGAGGGCCCTCAGAGACCCAGTACTTC. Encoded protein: CASSLLLAGGPSETQYF.

CDR3 residues: CASSIKAGGWHEQFF. CDR3 coding DNA: TGTGCCAGTAGTATCAAAGCGGGAGGATGGCATGAGCAGTTCTTC. The J gene is TRBJ2-1, the V gene TRBV19; the match to TRBD2 covers 9 bases. V dropped 3 bases and J dropped 8; count of bases not matched to a gene: 8. The CDR3 covers 15 residues. Germline values: CDR1 LNHDA, CDR2 SQIVND (reference sequence).

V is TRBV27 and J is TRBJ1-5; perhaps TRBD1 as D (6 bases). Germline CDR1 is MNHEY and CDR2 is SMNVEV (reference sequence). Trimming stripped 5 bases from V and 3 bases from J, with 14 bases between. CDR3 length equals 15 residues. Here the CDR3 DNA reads TGTGCCAGCAGTCTAACAGGGTTGCTCAATCAGCCCCAGCATTTT. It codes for CASSLTGLLNQPQHF.